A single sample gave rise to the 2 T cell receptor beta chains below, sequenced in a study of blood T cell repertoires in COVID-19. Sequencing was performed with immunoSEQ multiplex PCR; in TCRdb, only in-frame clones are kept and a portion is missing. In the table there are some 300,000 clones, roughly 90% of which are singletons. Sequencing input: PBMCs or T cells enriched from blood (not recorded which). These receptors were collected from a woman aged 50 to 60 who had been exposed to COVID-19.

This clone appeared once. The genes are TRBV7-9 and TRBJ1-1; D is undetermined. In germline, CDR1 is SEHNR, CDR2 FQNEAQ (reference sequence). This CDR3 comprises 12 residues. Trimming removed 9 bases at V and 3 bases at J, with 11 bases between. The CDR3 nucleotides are TGTGCCAGTGGTCGCGGCTACACTGAAGCTTTCTTT. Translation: CASGRGYTEAFF.

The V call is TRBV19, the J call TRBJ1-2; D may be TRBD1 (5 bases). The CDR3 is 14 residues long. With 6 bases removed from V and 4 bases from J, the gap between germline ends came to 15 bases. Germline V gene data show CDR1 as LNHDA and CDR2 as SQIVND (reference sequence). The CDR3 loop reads CASRRDSVSYGYTF. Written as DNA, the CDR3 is TGTGCCAGTAGACGGGACTCCGTGTCCTATGGCTACACCTTC.